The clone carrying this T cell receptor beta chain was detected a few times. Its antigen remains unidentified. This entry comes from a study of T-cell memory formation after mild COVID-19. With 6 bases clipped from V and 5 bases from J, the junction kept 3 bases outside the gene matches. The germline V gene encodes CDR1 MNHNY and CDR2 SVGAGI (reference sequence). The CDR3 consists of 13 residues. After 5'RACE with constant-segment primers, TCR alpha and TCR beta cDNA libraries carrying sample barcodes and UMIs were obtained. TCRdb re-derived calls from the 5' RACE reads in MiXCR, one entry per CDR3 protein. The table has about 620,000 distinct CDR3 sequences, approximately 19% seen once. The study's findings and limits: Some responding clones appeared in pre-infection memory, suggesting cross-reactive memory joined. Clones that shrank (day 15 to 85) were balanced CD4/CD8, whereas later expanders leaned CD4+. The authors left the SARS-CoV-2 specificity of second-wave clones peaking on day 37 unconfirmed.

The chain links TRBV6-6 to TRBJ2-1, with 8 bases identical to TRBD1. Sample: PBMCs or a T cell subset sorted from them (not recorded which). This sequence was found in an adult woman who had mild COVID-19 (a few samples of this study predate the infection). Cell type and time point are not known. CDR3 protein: CASRIQGDNEQFF. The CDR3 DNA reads TGTGCCAGCAGGATACAGGGGGACAATGAGCAGTTCTTC.